This TCR beta chain was documented in a study of blood T cell repertoires in COVID-19. The CDR3 is 16 amino acids. Germline V lookup: CDR1 MNHNS, CDR2 SASEGT. V lost 2 bases and J 0 bases, leaving 11 bases between the germline ends. The assay was immunoSEQ multiplex PCR, and TCRdb's table has in-frame clones only and misses some. The data contain around 50,000 clones, around 90% of them singletons. What was sequenced was peripheral blood. The clonotype originates from an elderly woman with COVID-19, enrolled during active disease. V and J are TRBV6-1 and TRBJ1-3, with D tentatively TRBD1 (5 bases). Written as DNA, the CDR3 is TGTGCCAGCAGTGAACTAACAGGCAACTCTGGAAACACCATATATTTT. Translation: CASSELTGNSGNTIYF.